This note documents a single TCR beta chain sequence. The antigen is undetermined. These data come from a study of cytomegalovirus exposure and HLA in healthy donors. As for the study in general: Findings of an earlier analysis included around 100 million unique TCR beta sequences from 200 million or so T cells.

Study outcomes and limitations: A later analysis found that most CMV-associated TCR beta chains appeared HLA-restricted.

The PCR contained 60 Vbeta and 13 Jbeta primers. Data came from immunoSEQ multiplex PCR; TCRdb stores just in-frame clones and leaves some out. The sample gives roughly 170,000 clones, under 80% of which show up once; about 12% is in the top ten. This TCR derives from a woman in her forties or fifties in good health and CMV-seropositive. The sequencing sample was made of PBMCs.

The CDR3 sequence is CASRLYRAPNYGYTF. DNA for the CDR3: TGTGCCAGCAGACTCTACAGGGCCCCTAACTATGGCTACACCTTC. The chain couples TRBV5-4 to TRBJ1-2, with a tentative D call TRBD1 (6 bases). V lost 5 bases and J lost 0, with 14 bases in between. Germline V gene lookup returns CDR1 SGHNT and CDR2 YYREEE (reference sequence). This CDR3 region has 15 residues.